This T cell receptor (beta chain) was found in a study of T cell changes during pregnancy in multiple sclerosis. Measured with immunoSEQ multiplex PCR; TCRdb has only the in-frame clones, and not every one. Here the sample spans roughly 63,000 clones, 90% to 95% being singletons. V dropped 4 bases and J dropped 5; count of bases not matched to a gene: 2. The germline V gene encodes CDR1 SEHNR and CDR2 FQNEAQ (reference sequence). This CDR3 is built from 15 residues. The source material was CD8+ T cells from peripheral blood mononuclear cells, sampled in the second trimester of pregnancy. The clonotype originates from a female donor with multiple sclerosis, enrolled in a pregnancy study. The J gene is TRBJ2-1, the V gene TRBV7-9, with 13 bases identical to TRBD2. CDR3 sequence reads: CASSSGTSGDNEQFF. The DNA for the CDR3 is TGTGCCAGCAGCTCCGGGACTAGCGGGGACAATGAGCAGTTCTTC.